The 21 T cell receptor beta chains reported below all come from one sample, sequenced in a study of blood T cell repertoires in COVID-19. Profiled with immunoSEQ multiplex PCR; TCRdb holds only in-frame clones, not every one. Here the sample spans about 200,000 clones, approximately 90% being singletons. The source material was peripheral blood. Source of these receptors: a woman aged 50 to 60 with COVID-19, enrolled during active disease.

J is TRBJ1-3 and V is TRBV6-2 or TRBV6-3; D unclear. Trimming removed 6 bases from V and 0 bases from J, with 12 bases in between. CDR1 MNHEY and CDR2 SVGEGT come from the germline V gene. This CDR3 spans 15 amino acids. This CDR3 is CASSWRRSSGNTIYF. CDR3 in DNA: TGTGCCAGCAGCTGGCGACGGAGCTCTGGAAACACCATATATTTT.

The rearrangement joins TRBV28 to TRBJ1-3, with D maybe TRBD1 (5 bases). The CDR3 runs 12 residues. The V end was cut by 10 bases, the J end by 4 bases, with 11 bases between. Germline CDR1 is MDHEN and CDR2 is SYDVKM. CDR3: CATQGSGNTIYF. The CDR3 bases are TGTGCCACTCAGGGTTCGGGAAACACCATATATTTT.

J is TRBJ2-2 and V is TRBV5-1; D is undetermined. The CDR3 runs 17 residues. V was trimmed by 1 base and J by 4 bases, leaving 17 bases between them. The germline CDR1 and CDR2 sequences are SGHRS and YFSETQ. The CDR3 sequence is CASSLISMGPSTGELFF. In nucleotides, the CDR3 is TGCGCCAGCAGCTTGATCAGTATGGGCCCAAGCACCGGGGAGCTGTTTTTT.

V is TRBV4-3 and J is TRBJ1-1; 8 bases map to TRBD1. The V gene end was trimmed by 1 base and the J gene end by 1 base; junction bases not matched to a gene: 2. This CDR3 contains 15 residues. Looked up from germline, CDR1 is LGHNA and CDR2 is YSLEER. The CDR3 sequence is CASSQVGQGNTEAFF. CDR3 sequence (DNA): TGCGCCAGCAGCCAAGTCGGACAGGGGAACACTGAAGCTTTCTTT.

V and J are TRBV5-1 and TRBJ1-1; no reliable D call. Germline lookup yields CDR1 SGHRS and CDR2 YFSETQ. The CDR3 extends over 14 amino acids. Trimming took 1 base from V and 3 from J, leaving 10 bases between them. CDR3 in DNA: TGCGCCAGCAGCTTGTGGGCCGGGGACACTGAAGCTTTCTTT. Translated, it gives CASSLWAGDTEAFF.

The chain joins TRBV6-5 to TRBJ1-1; D not certain. V shed 8 bases and J shed 8 bases, with 21 bases lying between them. The CDR3 totals 14 residues. CDR1 is MNHEY, CDR2 SVGAGI, per germline. The CDR3 nucleotides are TGTGCCAGCGGAAGGTTTAGCCTTTCGGGGGAAGCTTTCTTT. This sequence encodes CASGRFSLSGEAFF.

This clone was detected only once. V usage is TRBV6-1 and J usage is TRBJ2-7; TRBD1 aligns across 9 bases. Per the germline V gene, CDR1 is MNHNS and CDR2 is SASEGT. V was pared by 0 bases and J by 4 bases, with 4 bases of the junction left unmatched. The CDR3 is made up of 15 amino acids. The CDR3 loop reads CASSEAGTGRYEQYF. CDR3 nucleotide sequence: TGTGCCAGCAGTGAAGCGGGGACAGGGAGATACGAGCAGTACTTC.

This chain links TRBV28 with TRBJ1-2, with no clear D. This CDR3 has 14 residues. The germline CDR1 and CDR2 sequences are MDHEN and SYDVKM. V lost 1 base, J lost 3 bases, and 9 bases lay in between. In DNA form, the CDR3 reads TGTGCCAGCAGTTTATATACAGCAGACTATGGCTACACCTTC. Protein product: CASSLYTADYGYTF.

This chain links TRBV5-4 with TRBJ1-2, with TRBD1 matching over 8 bases. This CDR3 is built from 13 residues. CDR1 and CDR2 (germline): SGHNT, YYREEE (reference sequence). The V and J ends lost 7 bases and 3 bases, in that order; junction bases with no gene match: 5. The CDR3 loop reads CASRQGQDYGYTF. Written as DNA, the CDR3 is TGTGCCAGCCGACAGGGGCAGGACTATGGCTACACCTTC.

The chain carries TRBV28 and TRBJ1-4; 8 nucleotides line up with TRBD1. V lost 4 bases and J lost 4; bases outside the gene matches: 5. The CDR3 covers 15 residues. From germline, CDR1 is MDHEN and CDR2 SYDVKM. CDR3 nucleotides: TGTGCCAGCAGTTCCAGGACAGGGCATAATGAAAAACTGTTTTTT. Its translation: CASSSRTGHNEKLFF.

The rearrangement links TRBV9 to TRBJ1-2; 7 bases match TRBD1. With 5 bases clipped from V and 4 bases from J, the junction kept 5 bases outside the gene matches. The CDR3 loop spans 13 amino acids. From germline, CDR1 is SGDLS and CDR2 YYNGEE. Written as DNA, the CDR3 is TGTGCCAGCAGACAGACAGGGATCTATGGCTACACCTTC. Protein: CASRQTGIYGYTF.

This rearrangement joins TRBV19 to TRBJ2-3; D gene unclear. CDR1 is LNHDA, CDR2 SQIVND, per germline (reference sequence). There are 14 residues in the CDR3. Trimming took 1 base from V and 3 from J, leaving 8 bases between them. The CDR3 DNA reads as TGTGCCAGTAGTATAGGGTCGCGGACAGATACGCAGTATTTT. This encodes CASSIGSRTDTQYF.

CDR3 in amino acids: CATSREIRGPGDYEQYF. Here the CDR3 DNA reads TGTGCCACCAGCAGAGAAATCAGGGGACCCGGCGACTACGAGCAGTACTTC. V gene TRBV15 combines with J gene TRBJ2-7; tentatively, D is TRBD1 (6 bases). The CDR3 has 17 amino acids. CDR1 and CDR2 (germline): LNHNV, YYDKDF (reference sequence). V lost 0 bases and J lost 3, with 18 bases in between. Looking up the rest from reference TRBV15 and TRBJ2-7 gives the full variable domain: DAMVIQNPRYQVTQFGKPVTLSCSQTLNHNVMYWYQQKSSQAPKLLFHYYDKDFNNEADTPDNFQSRRPNTSFCFLDIRSPGLGDTAMYLCATSREIRGPGDYEQYFGPGTRLTVT.

J is TRBJ1-2 and V is TRBV3-1 (or the pseudogene TRBV3-2); tentative D call: TRBD1 (5 bases). V lost 4 bases and J 3 bases, leaving 9 bases between the germline ends. From germline, CDR1 is LGHDT and CDR2 YNNKEL (reference sequence). CDR3 length: 13 residues. CDR3 residues: CASSPGDYYGYTF. CDR3 nucleotides: TGTGCCAGCAGCCCCGGGGACTACTATGGCTACACCTTC.

This sequence joins TRBV18 and TRBJ2-2; TRBD1 might be the D (5 bases). This CDR3 has 17 residues. Germline V gene sequence: CDR1 KGHSH, CDR2 LQKENI. Between the trimmed V and J ends, which lost 3 bases and 7 bases, there was a span of 21 bases. The CDR3 region is CASSPFPGPGIGGELFF. CDR3 nucleotide sequence: TGTGCCAGCTCACCTTTTCCGGGCCCAGGGATCGGCGGGGAGCTGTTTTTT.

CDR3 in DNA: TGTGCCAGTAGTCTAATGAGTCAGCCCCAGCATTTT. Its translation: CASSLMSQPQHF. V usage is TRBV19 and J usage is TRBJ1-5; no firm D call. The length of the CDR3 is 12 residues. Germline values: CDR1 LNHDA, CDR2 SQIVND (reference sequence). Trimming cost V 5 bases and J 6 bases, with 8 bases left between them. Full variable domain (outside the CDR3, taken from reference TRBV19 and TRBJ1-5): DGGITQSPKYLFRKEGQNVTLSCEQNLNHDAMYWYRQDPGQGLRLIYYSQIVNDFQKGDIAEGYSVSREKKESFPLTVTSAQKNPTAFYLCASSLMSQPQHFGDGTRLSIL.

The chain is built from TRBV28 and TRBJ2-1, with 14 bases fitting TRBD2. The CDR3 is 18 residues long. The J segment lost 4 bases and the V segment lost 4 bases, leaving 9 bases of the junction unmatched. CDR1 and CDR2 (germline): MDHEN, SYDVKM. CDR3 DNA sequence: TGTGCCAGCAGTTCCCCCGGGACTAGCGGGGGTATTTACAATGAGCAGTTCTTC. Protein product: CASSSPGTSGGIYNEQFF.

The chain recombines TRBV24-1 with TRBJ2-5, with 13 bases identical to TRBD2. Germline CDR1 is KGHDR and CDR2 is SFDVKD. The CDR3 is made up of 16 amino acids. Trimming removed 4 bases from V and 5 bases from J; junction bases left unmatched: 6. CDR3 in DNA: TGTGCCACCAGTGACGCCTTACTAGCGGGGGGGGAGACCCAGTACTTC. Translating it yields CATSDALLAGGETQYF.

J is TRBJ1-3 and V is TRBV5-1; TRBD1 might be the D (5 bases). Trimming took 0 bases from V and 4 from J, leaving 17 bases between them. Germline CDR1 and CDR2: SGHRS and YFSETQ. The CDR3 length is 17 residues. In DNA, the CDR3 is TGCGCCAGCAGCTTGGAGGGGCAACCCCTAGGGGGAAACACCATATATTTT. It specifies CASSLEGQPLGGNTIYF. The full variable domain, in which reference TRBV5-1 and TRBJ1-3 provide the parts outside the CDR3, is KAGVTQTPRYLIKTRGQQVTLSCSPISGHRSVSWYQQTPGQGLQFLFEYFSETQRNKGNFPGRFSGRQFSNSRSEMNVSTLELGDSALYLCASSLEGQPLGGNTIYFGEGSWLTVV.

This clone came up once. The chain couples TRBV11-1 to TRBJ1-1; possibly TRBD1 for D (6 bases). The CDR3 sequence is 15 residues long. The V gene lost 6 bases and the J gene lost 1 base, with 15 bases spanning the gap. CDR1 SGHAT and CDR2 FQDESV come from the germline V gene (reference sequence). The CDR3 reads CASSWQGRWNTEAFF. CDR3 coding DNA: TGTGCCAGCAGTTGGCAGGGGAGATGGAACACTGAAGCTTTCTTT.

The V call is TRBV11-3, the J call TRBJ2-1; D may be TRBD2 (6 bases). Germline values: CDR1 SGHNT, CDR2 YENEEA. V lost 1 base and J lost 8, with 12 bases in between. The CDR3 covers 14 residues. This CDR3 reads CASSLVRGAHEQFF. The CDR3, as DNA: TGTGCCAGCAGCTTAGTGCGGGGCGCCCATGAGCAGTTCTTC.